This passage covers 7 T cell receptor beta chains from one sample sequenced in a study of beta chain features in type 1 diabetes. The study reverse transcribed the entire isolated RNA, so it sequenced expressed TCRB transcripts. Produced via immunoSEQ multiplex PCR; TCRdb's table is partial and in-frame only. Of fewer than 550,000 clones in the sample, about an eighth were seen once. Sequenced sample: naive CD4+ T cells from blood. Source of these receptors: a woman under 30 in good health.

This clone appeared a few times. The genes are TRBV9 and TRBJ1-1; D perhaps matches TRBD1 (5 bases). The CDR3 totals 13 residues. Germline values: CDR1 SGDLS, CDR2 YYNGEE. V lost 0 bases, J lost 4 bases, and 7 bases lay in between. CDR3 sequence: CASSVGGTTEAFF. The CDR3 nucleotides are TGTGCCAGCAGCGTAGGTGGGACCACTGAAGCTTTCTTT.

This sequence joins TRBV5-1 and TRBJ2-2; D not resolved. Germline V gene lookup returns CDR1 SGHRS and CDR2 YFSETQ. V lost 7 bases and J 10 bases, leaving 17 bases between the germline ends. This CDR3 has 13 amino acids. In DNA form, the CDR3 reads TGCGCCAGCGGGCTACCTAGGGCCGAGGAGCTGTTTTTT. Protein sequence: CASGLPRAEELFF.

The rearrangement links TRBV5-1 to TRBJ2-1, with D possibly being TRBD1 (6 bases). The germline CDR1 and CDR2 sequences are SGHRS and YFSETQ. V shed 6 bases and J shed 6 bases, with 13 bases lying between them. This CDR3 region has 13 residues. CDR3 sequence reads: CASILQGSNEQFF. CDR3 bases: TGCGCCAGCATTTTGCAGGGGTCCAATGAGCAGTTCTTC. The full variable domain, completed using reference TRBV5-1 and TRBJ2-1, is KAGVTQTPRYLIKTRGQQVTLSCSPISGHRSVSWYQQTPGQGLQFLFEYFSETQRNKGNFPGRFSGRQFSNSRSEMNVSTLELGDSALYLCASILQGSNEQFFGPGTRLTVL.

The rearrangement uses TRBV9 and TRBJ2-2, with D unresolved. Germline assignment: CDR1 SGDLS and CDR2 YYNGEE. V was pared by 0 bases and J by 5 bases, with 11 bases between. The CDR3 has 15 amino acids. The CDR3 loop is CASSVAQVQTGELFF. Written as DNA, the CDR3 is TGTGCCAGCAGCGTAGCGCAGGTGCAGACCGGGGAGCTGTTTTTT.

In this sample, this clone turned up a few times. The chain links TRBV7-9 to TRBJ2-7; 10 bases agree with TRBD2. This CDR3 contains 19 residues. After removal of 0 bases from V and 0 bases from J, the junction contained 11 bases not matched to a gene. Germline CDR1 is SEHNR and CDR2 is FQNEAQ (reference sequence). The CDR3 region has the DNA TGTGCCAGCAGCTTAGCGCAGACTAGCGGGCCCGAGCCCTCCTACGAGCAGTACGTC. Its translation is CASSLAQTSGPEPSYEQYV.

The CDR3 region is CASSPQGAMSYTF. Here the CDR3 DNA reads TGTGCCAGCAGCCCACAGGGGGCAATGAGCTACACCTTC. V is TRBV7-9 and J is TRBJ1-2; 9 bases line up with TRBD1. This CDR3 is built from 13 residues. Looked up from germline, CDR1 is SEHNR and CDR2 is FQNEAQ (reference sequence). V lost 5 bases, J lost 9 bases, and 7 bases stayed unmatched.

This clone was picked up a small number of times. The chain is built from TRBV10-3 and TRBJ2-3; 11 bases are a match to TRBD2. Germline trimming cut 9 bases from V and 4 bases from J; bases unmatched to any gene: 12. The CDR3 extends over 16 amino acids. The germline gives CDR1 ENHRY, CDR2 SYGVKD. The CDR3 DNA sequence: TGTGCCATGACCAGGGATCTAGCGGGAGGATCAGATACGCAGTATTTT. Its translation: CAMTRDLAGGSDTQYF.